These T cell receptor beta chains were read from a single sample in a study of OX40 agonist ivuxolimab in advanced cancers. Sequenced by immunoSEQ multiplex PCR; TCRdb stores in-frame clones only, minus some. The table records 100,000 or so clones, about nine tenths of them present only once. Specimen: CD4+ or CD8+ T cells sorted from blood, collected in a trial of the OX40 agonist ivuxolimab. These receptors originate from an adult with an advanced solid tumor such as melanoma, head and neck, liver or kidney cancer. The CDR3 runs from the conserved cysteine through the conserved F or W. The order of the fields is D gene, V gene, J gene, clone size, CDR3 protein, CDR3 DNA. The D gene is left open where the match is weak. Expanded clones get a size class; other rows say once, few or many, or leave the size out.

d_call: -; v_call: TRBV7-8; j_call: TRBJ1-2; clone_size: -; cdr3_aa: CASSLGSEPYGYTF; cdr3_nt: TGTGCCAGCAGCTTAGGGTCAGAGCCGTATGGCTACACCTTC
d_call: -; v_call: TRBV18; j_call: TRBJ2-3; clone_size: -; cdr3_aa: CASSPADSTDTQYF; cdr3_nt: TGTGCCAGCTCACCGGCGGACAGCACAGATACGCAGTATTTT
d_call: TRBD1; v_call: TRBV6-1; j_call: TRBJ2-7; clone_size: once; cdr3_aa: CASRQGLYEQYF; cdr3_nt: TGTGCCAGCAGACAGGGGCTCTACGAGCAGTACTTC
d_call: TRBD2; v_call: TRBV5-1; j_call: TRBJ2-5; clone_size: -; cdr3_aa: CASRAGTSGSWGYQETQYF; cdr3_nt: TGCGCCAGCAGGGCCGGGACTAGCGGGTCCTGGGGGTACCAAGAGACCCAGTACTTC
d_call: TRBD1; v_call: TRBV28; j_call: TRBJ2-7; clone_size: -; cdr3_aa: CASTLTGDSTYEQYF; cdr3_nt: TGTGCCAGCACCTTAACAGGGGATTCAACCTACGAGCAGTACTTC
d_call: -; v_call: TRBV27; j_call: TRBJ2-4; clone_size: -; cdr3_aa: CASSLGRGSKNIQYF; cdr3_nt: TGTGCCAGCAGCCTAGGCAGGGGCTCCAAAAACATTCAGTACTTC
d_call: -; v_call: TRBV5-5; j_call: TRBJ2-1; clone_size: -; cdr3_aa: CASSLELSSYNEQFF; cdr3_nt: TGTGCCAGCAGCTTGGAACTAAGCTCCTACAATGAGCAGTTCTTC
d_call: TRBD2; v_call: TRBV7-8; j_call: TRBJ2-4; clone_size: -; cdr3_aa: CASSDRDYLAKNIQYF; cdr3_nt: TGTGCCAGCAGCGACCGGGACTATCTAGCCAAAAACATTCAGTACTTC
d_call: -; v_call: TRBV5-6; j_call: TRBJ2-5; clone_size: -; cdr3_aa: CASSLLETQYF; cdr3_nt: TGTGCCAGCAGCTTGCTCGAGACCCAGTACTTC
d_call: -; v_call: TRBV11-2; j_call: TRBJ2-1; clone_size: -; cdr3_aa: CASSLAPGQGHNEQFF; cdr3_nt: TGTGCCAGCAGCTTAGCCCCCGGGCAGGGCCACAATGAGCAGTTCTTC
d_call: -; v_call: TRBV18; j_call: TRBJ2-5; clone_size: -; cdr3_aa: CASSSEETQYF; cdr3_nt: TGTGCCAGCTCTAGCGAAGAGACCCAGTACTTC
d_call: -; v_call: TRBV19; j_call: TRBJ1-2; clone_size: -; cdr3_aa: CASSTLDRNYGYTF; cdr3_nt: TGTGCCAGTAGTACCCTGGATAGGAACTATGGCTACACCTTC
d_call: -; v_call: TRBV14; j_call: TRBJ1-1; clone_size: -; cdr3_aa: CASSPDRVNTEAFF; cdr3_nt: TGTGCCAGCAGCCCTGACAGAGTAAACACTGAAGCTTTCTTT
d_call: TRBD2; v_call: TRBV28; j_call: TRBJ2-7; clone_size: -; cdr3_aa: CASSSGSSGSPYEQYF; cdr3_nt: TGTGCCAGCAGTTCGGGTAGTAGCGGGAGTCCCTACGAGCAGTACTTC
d_call: TRBD2; v_call: TRBV27; j_call: TRBJ2-7; clone_size: -; cdr3_aa: CASSLSAGGAYEQYF; cdr3_nt: TGTGCCAGCAGTTTATCGGCGGGAGGCGCCTACGAGCAGTACTTC
d_call: -; v_call: TRBV18; j_call: TRBJ2-1; clone_size: once; cdr3_aa: CASSPHAGPYNEQFF; cdr3_nt: TGTGCCAGCTCACCCCACGCAGGACCCTACAATGAGCAGTTCTTC
d_call: -; v_call: TRBV19; j_call: TRBJ2-5; clone_size: -; cdr3_aa: CASADGGSKQETQYF; cdr3_nt: TGTGCCAGCGCGGACGGTGGGTCGAAACAAGAGACCCAGTACTTC
d_call: -; v_call: TRBV6-1; j_call: TRBJ2-7; clone_size: -; cdr3_aa: CASRGKGSYEQYF; cdr3_nt: TGTGCCAGCAGAGGGAAGGGCTCCTACGAGCAGTACTTC
d_call: TRBD2; v_call: TRBV19; j_call: TRBJ2-1; clone_size: once; cdr3_aa: CASSNNPGLAGRAYNEQFF; cdr3_nt: TGTGCCAGTAGTAACAATCCGGGACTAGCGGGAAGGGCCTACAATGAGCAGTTCTTC
d_call: TRBD2; v_call: TRBV9; j_call: TRBJ2-1; clone_size: -; cdr3_aa: CASSRLAGGTPTRYNEQFF; cdr3_nt: TGTGCCAGCAGCCGACTAGCGGGAGGAACCCCCACACGCTACAATGAGCAGTTCTTC
d_call: -; v_call: TRBV27; j_call: TRBJ1-3; clone_size: -; cdr3_aa: CASSRASSGNTIYF; cdr3_nt: TGTGCCAGCAGCCGGGCCAGCTCTGGAAACACCATATATTTT
d_call: -; v_call: TRBV18; j_call: TRBJ2-7; clone_size: -; cdr3_aa: CASSQGAEGEQYF; cdr3_nt: TGTGCCAGCTCACAAGGGGCTGAGGGCGAGCAGTACTTC
d_call: -; v_call: TRBV19; j_call: TRBJ2-5; clone_size: -; cdr3_aa: CASSLRGYQETQYF; cdr3_nt: TGTGCCAGTAGTCTCCGCGGCTACCAAGAGACCCAGTACTTC
d_call: TRBD2; v_call: TRBV7-9; j_call: TRBJ2-5; clone_size: -; cdr3_aa: CASSLAGLTSGVRGTQYF; cdr3_nt: TGTGCCAGCAGCTTAGCGGGACTGACTAGCGGGGTGAGGGGGACCCAGTACTTC
d_call: TRBD2; v_call: TRBV7-2; j_call: TRBJ2-5; clone_size: -; cdr3_aa: CASSSPPPGGSATQYF; cdr3_nt: TGTGCCAGCAGCTCCCCACCCCCGGGAGGAAGCGCGACCCAGTACTTC
d_call: -; v_call: TRBV5-6; j_call: TRBJ2-5; clone_size: -; cdr3_aa: CASSLYAGINLETQYF; cdr3_nt: TGTGCCAGCAGCTTGTACGCAGGGATCAACCTAGAGACCCAGTACTTC
d_call: -; v_call: TRBV18; j_call: TRBJ2-7; clone_size: -; cdr3_aa: CASSPQRDRPYEQYF; cdr3_nt: TGTGCCAGCTCACCACAACGCGACAGGCCCTACGAGCAGTACTTC
d_call: -; v_call: TRBV6-5; j_call: TRBJ1-1; clone_size: -; cdr3_aa: CASSYSRLNTEAFF; cdr3_nt: TGTGCCAGCAGTTACTCTAGACTGAACACTGAAGCTTTCTTT
d_call: -; v_call: TRBV7-9; j_call: TRBJ2-5; clone_size: -; cdr3_aa: CASSLGIQETQYF; cdr3_nt: TGTGCCAGCAGCTTAGGGATTCAAGAGACCCAGTACTTC